A selection of T cell receptor beta chains follows, all from one sample in a study of T cell clusters in autoimmune cytopenias. With the multiplex PCR reads reprocessed, TCRdb shows one record per CDR3 protein and no DNA. Its listing shows about 3,200 distinct CDR3 sequences. Sample: peripheral blood. These receptors all come from a human donor with an autoimmune cytopenia or autoimmune hepatitis (not recorded which). Both conserved end residues are part of each CDR3. The size of a clone is reported for some rows only, either as once, few or many, or as a class for expanded clones.

TRBJ1-1	medium-sized	TRBV12-3/TRBV12-4	CASSQRRAQNLNTEAFF
TRBJ2-3	medium-sized	TRBV6-1	CASSYSVRQFGGSTDTQYF
TRBJ2-5	medium-sized	TRBV24-1	CATSDRGEGETQYF
TRBJ2-3	medium-sized	TRBV7-9	CASSIPGLAGGYADTQYF
TRBJ2-7	medium-sized	TRBV27	CASRDRGPNEQYF
TRBJ2-7	NA	TRBV13	CASSLTGTGRYEQYF
TRBJ2-5	medium-sized	TRBV19	CASSIFRGTGQETQYF
TRBJ2-1	medium-sized	TRBV29-1	CSVERDRDNEQFF
TRBJ2-3	medium-sized	TRBV19	CASSILSPGVGNTQYF
TRBJ1-5	medium-sized	TRBV5-6	CASSLSYSTQPQHF
TRBJ2-3	medium-sized	TRBV6-6	CASSYPTVVTDTQYF
TRBJ2-5	medium-sized	TRBV29-1	CSGGFGGGETQYF
TRBJ1-1	medium-sized	TRBV30	CAWSVHGSTEAFF
TRBJ2-5	medium-sized	TRBV30	CAWTGGETQYF
TRBJ1-5	medium-sized	TRBV6-6	CASLLDRNNQPQHF
TRBJ2-3	medium-sized	TRBV30	CAWSVQDSTDTQYF
TRBJ1-2	medium-sized	TRBV5-6	CASSFGQSANYGYTF
TRBJ1-5	medium-sized	TRBV19	CASSIPGVSGNQPQHF
TRBJ1-5	medium-sized	TRBV6-2/TRBV6-3	CATSTVLRPQHF
TRBJ2-7	medium-sized	TRBV20-1	CSARDPGQGGRYEQYF
TRBJ2-7	NA	TRBV6-1	CASRGAGQGNEQYF
TRBJ2-1	medium-sized	TRBV10-3	CASSEGGWGYEQFF
TRBJ2-1	medium-sized	TRBV19	CASSTPEGGKTGEQFF
TRBJ2-3	medium-sized	TRBV7-2	CASSATSRGARDTDTQYF
TRBJ1-5	medium-sized	TRBV19	CASSMRGNQPQHF
TRBJ1-3	medium-sized	TRBV5-4	CASSPDRAPFGNTIYF
TRBJ2-7	medium-sized	TRBV5-6	CASSYGTGGHEQYF